These 24 T cell receptor beta chains came from one sample sequenced in a study of T cells in Graves' hyperthyroidism and ophthalmopathy. The TCR beta CDR3 regions underwent amplification using RNA transcripts as the source. The study used the HTBI primer set for a first-round RT-PCR of the TCR CDR3. TCRdb processed the multiplex PCR reads anew with MiXCR; each CDR3 protein has one entry. The sample contains roughly 580,000 distinct CDR3 sequences, about 43% of which appear only once. The sample taken for sequencing was peripheral blood or thyroid tissue (not recorded which). These receptors were collected from a young woman with Graves' hyperthyroidism.

V gene TRBV29-1 combines with J gene TRBJ1-1; D perhaps matches TRBD1 (5 bases). Germline-derived CDR1 and CDR2 are SQVTM and ANQGSEA. The ends were cut back, 4 bases at V and 7 bases at J, with 10 bases in the middle. This CDR3 has 11 amino acids. The CDR3 DNA is TGCAGCGTTGTAACACAGGTTGAAGCTTTCTTT. It codes for CSVVTQVEAFF.

The chain uses TRBV7-2 and TRBJ2-5; 14 bases are a match to TRBD2. Trimming cost V 6 bases and J 3 bases; bases outside gene matches: 6. The CDR3 totals 16 residues. CDR1 is SGHTA and CDR2 is FQGNSA in the germline V gene. The CDR3 protein is CASRPSTSGREETQYF. The CDR3 DNA reads as TGTGCCAGCAGACCCTCGACTAGCGGGAGGGAAGAGACCCAGTACTTC.

The rearrangement joins TRBV6-1 to TRBJ2-2, with D possibly matching TRBD2 (6 bases). The length of the CDR3 is 15 residues. Trimming left V 9 bases short and J 1 base short, with 15 bases between. CDR1 is MNHNS, CDR2 SASEGT, per germline. The CDR3 sequence: CARHRAAGNTGELFF. The CDR3 bases are TGTGCCAGACACCGGGCAGCGGGGAACACCGGGGAGCTGTTTTTT.

The rearrangement joins TRBV5-1 to TRBJ2-5; the D gene is possibly TRBD1 (6 bases). V lost 4 bases, J lost 1 base, and 14 bases lay in between. CDR1 SGHRS and CDR2 YFSETQ come from the germline V gene. The CDR3 length is 15 residues. CDR3 DNA sequence: TGCGCCAGCAGCACAACAGGGTTCTTCCAAGAGACCCAGTACTTC. It yields the protein CASSTTGFFQETQYF.

This clonotype was detected a few times. The V call is TRBV10-2, the J call TRBJ2-2, with 10 bases lining up with TRBD1. CDR1 WSHSY and CDR2 SAAADI come from the germline V gene. V was pared by 7 bases and J by 6 bases, with 5 bases of the junction left unmatched. The CDR3 runs to 14 residues. The CDR3 loop is CASITGQGAGELFF. The CDR3 DNA is TGCGCCAGCATCACAGGACAGGGGGCCGGGGAGCTGTTTTTT.

As regards this clonotype: One junction end does not reproduce the germline sequence, and a read error may be involved. The chain joins TRBV7-8 to TRBJ2-7, with 10 bases aligning to TRBD2. The CDR3 extends over 11 amino acids. Germline V gene data show CDR1 as SGHVS and CDR2 as FQNEAQ. This chain's CDR3 is CASSLLAGVSF. As DNA, the CDR3 is TGTGCCAGCAGCTTACTAGCGGGAGTCTCTTTC.

This clonotype showed up many times. The rearrangement joins TRBV15 to TRBJ1-5; perhaps TRBD1 as D (6 bases). The germline gives CDR1 LNHNV, CDR2 YYDKDF (reference sequence). The CDR3 spans 14 residues. Trimming removed 5 bases at V and 2 bases at J, with 10 bases between. The CDR3 DNA follows: TGTGCCACCAGCGCACGGACAGGCAATCAGCCCCAGCATTTT. The encoded protein is CATSARTGNQPQHF. The complete variable domain, with remaining parts taken from reference TRBV15 and TRBJ1-5, reads DAMVIQNPRYQVTQFGKPVTLSCSQTLNHNVMYWYQQKSSQAPKLLFHYYDKDFNNEADTPDNFQSRRPNTSFCFLDIRSPGLGDTAMYLCATSARTGNQPQHFGDGTRLSIL.

The V gene is TRBV29-1, the J gene TRBJ1-5; 10 bases agree with TRBD1. The ends lost 8 bases at V and 6 bases at J; junction bases unmatched: 4. CDR3 size: 12 residues. Germline V gene lookup returns CDR1 SQVTM and CDR2 ANQGSEA. The CDR3 here is CSTDRGLQPQHF. The CDR3 coding sequence is TGCAGCACAGACAGGGGGCTTCAGCCCCAGCATTTT.

To note about this clonotype: This may stem from a read error, because a much larger clone lies one nucleotide away. The V call is TRBV10-3, the J call TRBJ1-5; D not resolved. Germline CDR1 is ENHRY and CDR2 is SYGVKD. Trimming removed 4 bases from V and 4 bases from J, with 11 bases in between. The CDR3 runs to 14 residues. The CDR3 nucleotides read TGTGCCATCAGTGTGGATGCGGGGAATCAGCCCCAGCATTTT. Translated, it gives CAISVDAGNQPQHF.

This clonotype was seen a few times. The chain couples TRBV25-1 to TRBJ1-2; a possible D gene is TRBD1 (6 bases). Germline V gene lookup returns CDR1 MGHDK and CDR2 SYGVNS. Trimming left V 8 bases short and J 11 bases short, with 15 bases between. This CDR3 has 11 residues. This CDR3 reads CASSVGHLYTF. The CDR3 region has the DNA TGTGCCAGCTCAGTGGGACATTTATACACCTTC.

The rearrangement links TRBV7-9 to TRBJ1-5; a weak D match, TRBD1 (5 bases). Trimming removed 4 bases from V and 14 bases from J, with 18 bases in between. Germline V lookup: CDR1 SEHNR, CDR2 FQNEAQ (reference sequence). There are 13 residues in the CDR3. DNA for the CDR3: TGTGCCAGCAGCTATAGCGGGAGGGACTACGAGCATTTT. Amino acid sequence: CASSYSGRDYEHF.

This clonotype was recorded a few times. V usage is TRBV7-3 and J usage is TRBJ1-1, with D unresolved. Germline CDR1 is SGHTA and CDR2 is FQGTGA. The CDR3 runs to 13 residues. The V end lost 3 bases, the J end lost 1 base, and 6 bases lay between the germline ends. The DNA of the CDR3 is TGTGCCAGCAGCTTTTACCAGAACACTGAAGCTTTCTTT. This sequence encodes CASSFYQNTEAFF. The whole variable domain, filled in from reference TRBV7-3 and TRBJ1-1, reads GAGVSQTPSNKVTEKGKYVELRCDPISGHTALYWYRQSLGQGPEFLIYFQGTGAADDSGLPNDRFFAVRPEGSVSTLKIQRTERGDSAVYLCASSFYQNTEAFFGQGTRLTVV.

This sequence joins TRBV2 and TRBJ1-4; TRBD1 is a possible D gene (5 bases). CDR1 and CDR2 from the germline V gene are SNHLY and FYNNEI. There are 14 residues in the CDR3. V was clipped by 8 bases and J by 6 bases, with 16 bases between them. The CDR3 spells CASVKQGGDEKLFF. CDR3 DNA: TGTGCCAGCGTGAAGCAGGGCGGGGATGAAAAACTGTTTTTT. Combining the CDR3 with reference TRBV2 and TRBJ1-4 gives the whole variable domain EPEVTQTPSHQVTQMGQEVILRCVPISNHLYFYWYRQILGQKVEFLVSFYNNEISEKSEIFDDQFSVERPDGSNFTLKIRSTKLEDSAMYFCASVKQGGDEKLFFGSGTQLSVL.

This clonotype was found many times. The chain couples TRBV2 to TRBJ1-3; no clear D. This CDR3 spans 14 amino acids. CDR1 is SNHLY and CDR2 is FYNNEI in the germline V gene. V lost 9 bases, J lost 0 bases, and 12 bases lay in between. The chain's CDR3 is CASRTGSSGNTIYF. For the CDR3, the DNA is TGTGCCAGTAGGACGGGGAGCTCTGGAAACACCATATATTTT.

This clonotype was found a few times. The chain couples TRBV6-5 to TRBJ2-2; D possibly corresponds to TRBD1 (5 bases). Trimming took 2 bases from V and 6 from J, leaving 10 bases between them. Germline lookup yields CDR1 MNHEY and CDR2 SVGAGI. The CDR3 length is 14 residues. CDR3 bases: TGTGCCAGCAGTTACAAGGGGCTGGCCGGGGAGCTGTTTTTT. It codes for CASSYKGLAGELFF.

The rearrangement joins TRBV2 to TRBJ2-3, with 8 bases identical to TRBD2. J gave up 6 bases and V 7 bases, and 6 bases lay outside the gene matches. The CDR3 sequence is 13 residues long. Germline CDR1 and CDR2: SNHLY and FYNNEI. The CDR3 loop reads CASTSSGFDTQYF. CDR3 bases: TGTGCCAGCACGTCTAGCGGGTTTGATACGCAGTATTTT.

Comment on this clonotype: A much larger clonotype is one base distant, so this may be a read error. The V gene is TRBV7-9, the J gene TRBJ2-7; TRBD1 or TRBD2 may be the D gene (6 bases each). CDR3 length: 12 amino acids. From germline, CDR1 is SEHNR and CDR2 FQNEAQ (reference sequence). CDR3 residues: CASKFGGYERYF. CDR3 in DNA: TGTGCCAGCAAATTCGGGGGCTACGAGCGGTACTTC.

This clonotype was observed a few times. The rearrangement uses TRBV7-9 and TRBJ1-4; D unresolved. Germline V lookup: CDR1 SEHNR, CDR2 FQNEAQ (reference sequence). The CDR3 sequence is 15 residues long. Trimming left V 6 bases short and J 4 bases short, with 15 bases between. This CDR3 is CASSPYRRDNEKLFF. The CDR3, as DNA: TGTGCCAGCAGTCCCTACAGAAGAGATAATGAAAAACTGTTTTTT. Drawing the rest from reference TRBV7-9 and TRBJ1-4, the complete variable domain is DTGVSQNPRHKITKRGQNVTFRCDPISEHNRLYWYRQTLGQGPEFLTYFQNEAQLEKSRLLSDRFSAERPKGSFSTLEIQRTEQGDSAMYLCASSPYRRDNEKLFFGSGTQLSVL.

The chain uses TRBV7-3 and TRBJ2-7; D possibly corresponds to TRBD1 (6 bases). The length of the CDR3 is 15 residues. Germline CDR1 is SGHTA and CDR2 is FQGTGA. Deletions cut 1 base from V and 2 bases from J, with 12 bases between. CDR3 region: CASSLRGQMTYEQYF. CDR3 coding DNA: TGTGCCAGCAGCTTAAGGGGGCAGATGACCTACGAGCAGTACTTC.

The V and J genes are TRBV7-2 and TRBJ2-2, with D tentatively TRBD1 (5 bases). Germline V CDR1 and CDR2: SGHTA, FQGNSA. CDR3 length equals 15 residues. Trimming removed 5 bases from V and 2 bases from J, with 12 bases in between. For the CDR3, the DNA is TGTGCCAGCAGCCCCCAGGACATTAACACCGGGGAGCTGTTTTTT. The encoded protein is CASSPQDINTGELFF.

The chain couples TRBV6-1 to TRBJ1-4; 7 bases align to TRBD1. Unmatched junction bases numbered 8, after V lost 7 bases and J lost 0 bases. Germline CDR1 reads MNHNS; CDR2 reads SASEGT. The length of the CDR3 is 16 residues. CDR3: CASTPSGTATNEKLFF. Written as DNA, the CDR3 is TGTGCCAGCACTCCCAGCGGGACAGCAACTAATGAAAAACTGTTTTTT.

This clonotype was seen a single time. The rearrangement uses TRBV15 and TRBJ1-1; D not certain. Germline CDR1 and CDR2: LNHNV and YYDKDF (reference sequence). The CDR3 has 13 residues. V gave up 6 bases and J gave up 4 bases, with 12 bases separating them. The CDR3 bases are TGTGCCACCAGTAGTATAGGAGGCACTGAAGCTTTCTTT. Encoded protein: CATSSIGGTEAFF.

In its sample, this clonotype was seen a few times. This sequence joins TRBV10-3 and TRBJ1-5; 8 bases match TRBD1. V lost 10 bases, J lost 0 bases, and 8 bases stayed unmatched. The germline V gene encodes CDR1 ENHRY and CDR2 SYGVKD. The CDR3 covers 15 residues. The CDR3 DNA follows: TGTGCCAGCAGCGTAGACAGGGGTAGCAATCAGCCCCAGCATTTT. The encoded protein is CASSVDRGSNQPQHF.

There are many counts of this clonotype. One end of the junction does not line up with germline, which may come from a read error. The chain links TRBV10-3 to TRBJ2-7; perhaps TRBD2 as D (6 bases). The V gene's germline CDR1 is ENHRY and CDR2 SYGVKD. The CDR3 covers 14 residues. CDR3 loop: CASSLGLATTEQYF. The DNA of the CDR3 is TGTGCCAGCAGTCTGGGGCTAGCGACAACGGAGCAGTACTTC.